One sample yielded the 4 T cell receptor beta chains listed below, sequenced in a study of OX40 agonist ivuxolimab in advanced cancers. Profiled with immunoSEQ multiplex PCR; TCRdb holds only in-frame clones, not every one. The sample lists fewer than 85,000 clones; around 83% were seen once. Sequencing used CD4+ or CD8+ T cells sorted from blood, obtained in a trial of the OX40 agonist ivuxolimab. These receptor sequences come from an adult with an advanced solid tumor such as melanoma, head and neck, liver or kidney cancer.

The V call is TRBV11-3, the J call TRBJ2-2, with 9 bases matching TRBD1. The CDR3 length is 20 residues. Germline loops: CDR1 SGHNT, CDR2 YENEEA. J gave up 3 bases and V 4 bases, and 18 bases lay outside the gene matches. The CDR3 DNA is TGTGCCAGCAGCTCCAGCTTCCCCGGGACAGGGAAGTTCGACACCGGGGAGCTGTTTTTT. Translation gives CASSSSFPGTGKFDTGELFF.

Worth noting for this clone: Compared with germline, one end of the junction differs, possibly owing to a read error. The chain combines TRBV19 with TRBJ2-7; D is unclear. The CDR3 loop spans 14 amino acids. Germline V lookup: CDR1 LNHDA, CDR2 SQIVND (reference sequence). The CDR3 nucleotides are TGTGCCAGTAGTTTAGACGGGTACACCTACGAGCAGTACTTC. This encodes CASSLDGYTYEQYF.

The V and J genes are TRBV18 and TRBJ2-2; tentatively, D is TRBD1 (6 bases). The V and J ends lost 3 bases and 5 bases respectively, with 7 bases between them. Germline V gene lookup returns CDR1 KGHSH and CDR2 LQKENI. CDR3 length: 13 residues. The chain's CDR3 is CASSPGATGELFF. Here the CDR3 DNA reads TGTGCCAGCTCACCGGGGGCTACCGGGGAGCTGTTTTTT.

The V and J genes are TRBV19 and TRBJ2-7; TRBD2 is a possible D gene (5 bases). V gave up 3 bases and J gave up 6 bases, with 12 bases separating them. Germline V gives CDR1 LNHDA, CDR2 SQIVND (reference sequence). CDR3 size: 13 residues. For the CDR3, the DNA is TGTGCCAGTAGTATGGAAGGTGCGGGCGAGCAGTACTTC. This sequence encodes CASSMEGAGEQYF. Full variable domain (missing parts from reference TRBV19 and TRBJ2-7): DGGITQSPKYLFRKEGQNVTLSCEQNLNHDAMYWYRQDPGQGLRLIYYSQIVNDFQKGDIAEGYSVSREKKESFPLTVTSAQKNPTAFYLCASSMEGAGEQYFGPGTRLTVT.